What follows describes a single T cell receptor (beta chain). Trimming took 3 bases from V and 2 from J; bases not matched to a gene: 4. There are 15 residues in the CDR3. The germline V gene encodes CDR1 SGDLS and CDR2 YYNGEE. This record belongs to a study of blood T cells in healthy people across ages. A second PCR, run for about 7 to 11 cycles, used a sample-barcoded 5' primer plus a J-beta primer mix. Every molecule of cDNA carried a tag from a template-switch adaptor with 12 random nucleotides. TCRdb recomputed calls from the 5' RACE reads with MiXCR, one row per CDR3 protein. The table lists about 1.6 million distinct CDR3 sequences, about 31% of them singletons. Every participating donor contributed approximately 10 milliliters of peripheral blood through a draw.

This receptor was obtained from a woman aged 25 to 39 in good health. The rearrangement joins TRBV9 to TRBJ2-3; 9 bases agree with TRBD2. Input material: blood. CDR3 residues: CASSGLAAATDTQYF. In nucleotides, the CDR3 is TGTGCCAGCAGCGGACTAGCGGCCGCCACAGATACGCAGTATTTT.